The rows below give T cell receptor beta chains drawn from one sample of a study of CD8+CD57+ T cells in acquired aplastic anemia. TCRdb fed the reads into MiXCR, producing one record per CDR3 protein. The table includes over 150,000 distinct CDR3 sequences, more than 60% detected once. The sequencing input was sorted CD4+, CD8+, or CD8+CD57+ T cells (not recorded which) from PBMCs. The origin of the receptors is a human donor with aplastic anemia. The CDR3 runs from the conserved cysteine through the conserved F or W. The order of the fields is J gene, clone size, D gene, V gene, CDR3 protein, CDR3 DNA. The D gene is left open where the match is weak. Clone size is shown for a subset of rows, as once, few, many or a class of expanded clone.

j_call: TRBJ1-6; clone_size: NA; d_call: TRBD1; v_call: TRBV2; cdr3_aa: CASSEARGGDSPLHF; cdr3_nt: TGTGCCAGCAGTGAAGCGAGAGGGGGCGATTCACCCCTCCACTTT
j_call: TRBJ1-2; clone_size: NA; d_call: TRBD1; v_call: TRBV19; cdr3_aa: CASSISPGQVGYGYTF; cdr3_nt: TGTGCCAGTAGTATCAGCCCCGGACAGGTGGGCTATGGCTACACCTTC
j_call: TRBJ2-3; clone_size: NA; d_call: NA; v_call: TRBV6-2/TRBV6-3; cdr3_aa: CASHAGAKDTQYF; cdr3_nt: TGTGCCAGCCACGCGGGGGCCAAAGATACGCAGTATTTT
j_call: TRBJ2-7; clone_size: NA; d_call: TRBD2; v_call: TRBV12-3/TRBV12-4; cdr3_aa: CASSLEGTAGGRNEQYF; cdr3_nt: TGTGCCAGCAGTCTCGAGGGGACAGCGGGAGGGAGGAACGAGCAGTACTTC
j_call: TRBJ2-2; clone_size: NA; d_call: NA; v_call: TRBV10-3; cdr3_aa: CAISEWSANTGELFF; cdr3_nt: TGTGCCATCAGTGAGTGGTCAGCTAACACCGGGGAGCTGTTTTTT
j_call: TRBJ2-6; clone_size: NA; d_call: NA; v_call: TRBV7-2; cdr3_aa: CASSSEGGAAGANVLAF; cdr3_nt: TGTGCCAGCAGCTCCGAAGGGGGGGCTGCTGGGGCCAACGTCCTGGCTTTC
j_call: TRBJ2-5; clone_size: many; d_call: NA; v_call: TRBV4-1; cdr3_aa: CASSQEGSQKTQYF; cdr3_nt: TGCGCCAGCAGCCAAGAGGGTAGCCAAAAGACCCAGTACTTC
j_call: TRBJ2-7; clone_size: NA; d_call: NA; v_call: TRBV6-1; cdr3_aa: CASSYSFGYEQYF; cdr3_nt: TGTGCCAGCAGTTACTCGTTTGGGTACGAGCAGTACTTC
j_call: TRBJ2-5; clone_size: NA; d_call: TRBD1; v_call: TRBV24-1; cdr3_aa: CATSGTGVGKETQYF; cdr3_nt: TGTGCCACCAGTGGGACAGGGGTCGGGAAAGAGACCCAGTACTTC
j_call: TRBJ2-3; clone_size: NA; d_call: TRBD2; v_call: TRBV7-3; cdr3_aa: CASSPTLAGGRTDTQYF; cdr3_nt: TGTGCCAGCAGCCCTACTCTAGCGGGGGGCCGCACAGATACGCAGTATTTT
j_call: TRBJ2-7; clone_size: NA; d_call: NA; v_call: TRBV24-1; cdr3_aa: CATSPGDTYEQYF; cdr3_nt: TGTGCCACCAGTCCGGGGGACACCTACGAGCAGTACTTC
j_call: TRBJ1-5; clone_size: NA; d_call: TRBD1; v_call: TRBV19; cdr3_aa: CASSMTRPAGGGSGNQPQHF; cdr3_nt: TGTGCCAGTAGTATGACCCGCCCCGCAGGGGGCGGGAGCGGCAATCAGCCCCAGCATTTT
j_call: TRBJ2-2; clone_size: NA; d_call: NA; v_call: TRBV7-3; cdr3_aa: CASSLDTSPGELFF; cdr3_nt: TGTGCCAGCAGCTTGGACACCTCCCCCGGGGAGCTGTTTTTT
j_call: TRBJ1-5; clone_size: NA; d_call: NA; v_call: TRBV10-3; cdr3_aa: CAISEASGGDNEQPQHF; cdr3_nt: TGTGCCATCAGTGAGGCATCGGGGGGGGACAATGAGCAGCCCCAGCATTTT
j_call: TRBJ2-2; clone_size: NA; d_call: NA; v_call: TRBV12-3/TRBV12-4; cdr3_aa: CASSSGTLNTGELFF; cdr3_nt: TGTGCCAGCAGTTCAGGCACATTAAACACCGGGGAGCTGTTTTTT
j_call: TRBJ2-7; clone_size: NA; d_call: NA; v_call: TRBV4-2; cdr3_aa: CASSSYSYGAEQYF; cdr3_nt: TGTGCCAGCAGTTCTTACTCGTACGGTGCCGAGCAGTACTTC
j_call: TRBJ1-6; clone_size: few; d_call: NA; v_call: TRBV5-4; cdr3_aa: CASSLGQSSSPLHF; cdr3_nt: TGTGCCAGCAGCCTTGGACAGTCTAGCTCACCCCTCCACTTT
j_call: TRBJ2-7; clone_size: NA; d_call: NA; v_call: TRBV20-1; cdr3_aa: CSARTSDSSYEQYF; cdr3_nt: TGCAGTGCTAGGACCTCGGACTCCTCCTACGAGCAGTACTTC
j_call: TRBJ2-3; clone_size: NA; d_call: NA; v_call: TRBV24-1; cdr3_aa: CATSVETNLQYF; cdr3_nt: TGTGCCACCAGTGTGGAAACTAACCTGCAGTATTTT
j_call: TRBJ2-7; clone_size: many; d_call: NA; v_call: TRBV5-1; cdr3_aa: CASSYNIYEQYF; cdr3_nt: TGCGCCAGCAGCTACAACATCTACGAGCAGTACTTC
j_call: TRBJ1-1; clone_size: once; d_call: NA; v_call: TRBV19; cdr3_aa: CASSIWIYTEAFF; cdr3_nt: TGTGCCAGTAGTATATGGATTTACACTGAAGCTTTCTTT
j_call: TRBJ1-4; clone_size: many; d_call: TRBD1; v_call: TRBV3-1; cdr3_aa: CASSQDGTGYEKLFF; cdr3_nt: TGTGCCAGCAGCCAAGACGGGACAGGGTATGAAAAACTGTTTTTT
j_call: TRBJ1-2; clone_size: NA; d_call: NA; v_call: TRBV20-1; cdr3_aa: CSARWTIYGYTF; cdr3_nt: TGCAGTGCTAGATGGACAATCTATGGCTACACCTTC
j_call: TRBJ1-2; clone_size: NA; d_call: NA; v_call: TRBV6-6; cdr3_aa: CASRPDLKYGYTF; cdr3_nt: TGTGCCAGCAGACCGGACCTTAAGTATGGCTACACCTTC
j_call: TRBJ2-5; clone_size: NA; d_call: TRBD1; v_call: TRBV7-6; cdr3_aa: CASSLTPGDRGMGAQETQYF; cdr3_nt: TGTGCCAGCAGCCTAACCCCCGGGGACAGGGGAATGGGGGCCCAAGAGACCCAGTACTTC
j_call: TRBJ2-3; clone_size: NA; d_call: TRBD1; v_call: TRBV10-3; cdr3_aa: CAISEDRGGDTQYF; cdr3_nt: TGTGCCATCAGTGAGGACAGGGGAGGAGATACGCAGTATTTT
j_call: TRBJ2-1; clone_size: NA; d_call: TRBD2; v_call: TRBV24-1; cdr3_aa: CATSRSGGHYNEQFF; cdr3_nt: TGTGCCACCAGTAGAAGCGGGGGGCACTACAATGAGCAGTTCTTC
j_call: TRBJ2-3; clone_size: once; d_call: TRBD2; v_call: TRBV10-3; cdr3_aa: CAISESGRETQYF; cdr3_nt: TGTGCCATCAGTGAGTCAGGGCGGGAGACGCAGTATTTT
j_call: TRBJ1-2; clone_size: NA; d_call: NA; v_call: TRBV7-9; cdr3_aa: CASSSGQLYGYTF; cdr3_nt: TGTGCCAGCAGCTCCGGACAGCTCTATGGCTACACCTTC
j_call: TRBJ2-1; clone_size: NA; d_call: NA; v_call: TRBV29-1; cdr3_aa: CSVQGSYSLNEQFF; cdr3_nt: TGCAGCGTCCAGGGTTCGTATAGTCTCAATGAGCAGTTCTTC
j_call: TRBJ2-6; clone_size: NA; d_call: NA; v_call: TRBV5-1; cdr3_aa: CASSFAQGSTGANVLTF; cdr3_nt: TGCGCCAGCAGCTTTGCACAGGGCTCCACTGGGGCCAACGTCCTGACTTTC
j_call: TRBJ1-2; clone_size: NA; d_call: NA; v_call: TRBV7-2; cdr3_aa: CASSPRQSYGYTF; cdr3_nt: TGTGCCAGCAGCCCCCGGCAGAGCTATGGCTACACCTTC
j_call: TRBJ1-1; clone_size: NA; d_call: NA; v_call: TRBV7-8; cdr3_aa: CASTYRVGSEAFF; cdr3_nt: TGTGCCAGCACCTACAGGGTTGGGTCTGAAGCTTTCTTT
j_call: TRBJ2-7; clone_size: NA; d_call: TRBD2; v_call: TRBV20-1; cdr3_aa: CSARPAGTYEQYF; cdr3_nt: TGCAGTGCTAGACCAGCGGGGACCTACGAGCAGTACTTC
j_call: TRBJ2-3; clone_size: NA; d_call: NA; v_call: TRBV7-9; cdr3_aa: CASSQRDGVTDTQCF; cdr3_nt: TGTGCCAGCAGCCAACGGGACGGCGTTACAGATACGCAGTGTTTT
j_call: TRBJ2-7; clone_size: NA; d_call: TRBD2; v_call: TRBV2; cdr3_aa: CASRPPGLAGRYEQYF; cdr3_nt: TGTGCCAGCAGACCTCCGGGACTAGCGGGACGGTACGAGCAGTACTTC
j_call: TRBJ2-1; clone_size: NA; d_call: NA; v_call: TRBV29-1; cdr3_aa: CSVDVVGSEQFF; cdr3_nt: TGCAGCGTTGATGTGGTGGGGTCTGAGCAGTTCTTC
j_call: TRBJ1-1; clone_size: few; d_call: TRBD1; v_call: TRBV10-3; cdr3_aa: CAISRQGTRKNEAFF; cdr3_nt: TGTGCCATCAGTAGACAGGGCACCCGTAAGAACGAAGCTTTCTTT
j_call: TRBJ1-6; clone_size: NA; d_call: NA; v_call: TRBV29-1; cdr3_aa: CSVKESTYNSPLHF; cdr3_nt: TGCAGCGTTAAGGAATCGACCTATAATTCACCCCTCCACTTT
j_call: TRBJ2-1; clone_size: many; d_call: TRBD2; v_call: TRBV19; cdr3_aa: CASSMGSGGAVNEQFF; cdr3_nt: TGTGCCAGTAGTATGGGTAGCGGGGGGGCGGTCAATGAGCAGTTCTTC
j_call: TRBJ2-5; clone_size: many; d_call: TRBD2; v_call: TRBV4-1; cdr3_aa: CASSQEVSGGRETQYF; cdr3_nt: TGCGCCAGCAGCCAAGAAGTTAGCGGGGGAAGAGAGACCCAGTACTTC
j_call: TRBJ1-4; clone_size: NA; d_call: TRBD1; v_call: TRBV2; cdr3_aa: CASGTGGLEKLFF; cdr3_nt: TGTGCCAGCGGGACAGGGGGACTTGAAAAACTGTTTTTT
j_call: TRBJ2-4; clone_size: NA; d_call: TRBD1; v_call: TRBV12-5; cdr3_aa: CASKADRENIQYF; cdr3_nt: TGTGCTAGTAAGGCGGACAGGGAGAACATTCAGTACTTC
j_call: TRBJ2-7; clone_size: NA; d_call: TRBD1; v_call: TRBV9; cdr3_aa: CASSLGQESSYEQYF; cdr3_nt: TGTGCCAGCAGCTTGGGACAGGAGAGTTCCTACGAGCAGTACTTC
j_call: TRBJ2-3; clone_size: NA; d_call: NA; v_call: TRBV29-1; cdr3_aa: CSVVETGPDTQYF; cdr3_nt: TGCAGCGTTGTAGAAACAGGGCCAGATACGCAGTATTTT
j_call: TRBJ2-5; clone_size: few; d_call: TRBD2; v_call: TRBV7-3; cdr3_aa: CASSPTSGGPSETQYF; cdr3_nt: TGTGCCAGCAGCCCGACTAGCGGGGGGCCCAGCGAGACCCAGTACTTC
j_call: TRBJ1-1; clone_size: NA; d_call: TRBD1; v_call: TRBV12-5; cdr3_aa: CASGTTGALNTEAFF; cdr3_nt: TGTGCTAGTGGTACAACAGGGGCTTTAAACACTGAAGCTTTCTTT